A single sample is the source of the 10 T cell receptor beta chains below, sequenced in a study of cytomegalovirus exposure and HLA in healthy donors. The primer mix had 60 Vbeta and 13 Jbeta primers. Using immunoSEQ multiplex PCR, the repertoire was profiled, and TCRdb retains in-frame clones only, with some absent. This repertoire includes roughly 75,000 clones. Sequencing was done on a sample of PBMCs. The receptors shown here come from a man aged 40-49 years in good health and CMV-seronegative.

This chain joins TRBV5-1 and TRBJ2-7; D is possibly TRBD1 (6 bases). CDR1 SGHRS and CDR2 YFSETQ come from the germline V gene. The V gene lost 5 bases and the J gene lost 3 bases, with 21 bases spanning the gap. This CDR3 has 16 amino acids. DNA for the CDR3: TGCGCCAGCAGGGCCCCTACAGTGGGGGCCGTCTACGAGCAGTACTTC. Amino acids: CASRAPTVGAVYEQYF.

The chain uses TRBV4-3 and TRBJ2-7; possibly TRBD1 for D (6 bases). Germline V gene sequence: CDR1 LGHNA, CDR2 YSLEER. The V end was cut by 4 bases, the J end by 2 bases, with 12 bases between. The CDR3 length is 14 residues. CDR3 bases: TGCGCCAGCAGCCCAGCCGCAGGGGCCTACGAGCAGTACTTC. Translation gives CASSPAAGAYEQYF.

The genes are TRBV7-2 and TRBJ2-4; 8 nucleotides align to TRBD2. Germline values: CDR1 SGHTA, CDR2 FQGNSA. Unmatched junction bases numbered 7, after V lost 5 bases and J lost 7 bases. This CDR3 region has 14 residues. CDR3 coding DNA: TGTGCCAGCAGCAATAGCGGGGAGGGTAACATTCAGTACTTC. Amino acid sequence: CASSNSGEGNIQYF.

The chain links TRBV27 to TRBJ2-6; 7 nucleotides align to TRBD1. The CDR3 sequence is 18 residues long. V lost 8 bases, J lost 0 bases, and 13 bases stayed unmatched. Germline CDR1 is MNHEY and CDR2 is SMNVEV (reference sequence). CDR3 residues: CASGWGTARNSGANVLTF. The CDR3 region has the DNA TGTGCCAGCGGATGGGGGACAGCTCGAAACTCTGGGGCCAACGTCCTGACTTTC. The complete variable domain, with remaining parts taken from reference TRBV27 and TRBJ2-6, reads EAQVTQNPRYLITVTGKKLTVTCSQNMNHEYMSWYRQDPGLGLRQIYYSMNVEVTDKGDVPEGYKVSRKEKRNFPLILESPSPNQTSLYFCASGWGTARNSGANVLTFGAGSRLTVL.

As to this clone: The conserved final phenylalanine or tryptophan is absent from the CDR3, which likely points to a read error. The gene calls are TRBV10-2 and TRBJ1-2; no clear D. Germline CDR1 and CDR2: WSHSY and SAAADI. This CDR3 has 13 amino acids. Trimming took 4 bases from V and 0 from J, leaving 6 bases between them. The CDR3 loop is CASSGHPNYGYTL. The CDR3 DNA is TGCGCCAGCAGTGGGCATCCTAACTATGGCTACACCCTC.

The gene calls are TRBV28 and TRBJ2-5; 8 nucleotides agree with TRBD1. V was pared by 7 bases and J by 5 bases, with 15 bases of the junction left unmatched. CDR1 and CDR2 from the germline V gene are MDHEN and SYDVKM. The CDR3 contains 16 residues. CDR3 DNA: TGTGCCAGCATGCCACCCCGACAGGGGCGACGTGAGACCCAGTACTTC. Its protein product is CASMPPRQGRRETQYF.

V and J are TRBV5-1 and TRBJ2-5, with a possible D match to TRBD2 (5 bases). The end of the DNA aligns better with TRBJ2-7, so the J call may be wrong. CDR1 and CDR2 (germline): SGHRS, YFSETQ. This CDR3 spans 12 amino acids. Here the CDR3 DNA reads TGCGCCAGCAAGGGAGCATTCTACGAGCAGTACTTC. Its protein is CASKGAFYEQYF.

The J gene is TRBJ2-7, the V gene TRBV5-5; tentatively, D is TRBD1 (6 bases). The CDR3 sequence is 14 residues long. Per germline, CDR1 SGHKS and CDR2 YYEKEE (reference sequence). Trimming left V 3 bases short and J 3 bases short, with 13 bases between. The CDR3 DNA sequence: TGTGCCAGCAGCTATGCCGGGACAAACTACGAGCAGTACTTC. This gives the protein CASSYAGTNYEQYF.

This rearrangement joins TRBV11-2 to TRBJ2-3; a possible D gene is TRBD2 (5 bases). The V end was cut by 5 bases, the J end by 0 bases, with 9 bases between. The CDR3 is made up of 14 amino acids. Germline CDR1 and CDR2: SGHAT and FQNNGV. CDR3 DNA sequence: TGTGCCAGCAGCCGAGGGTTGAGCACAGATACGCAGTATTTT. Protein: CASSRGLSTDTQYF.

J is TRBJ2-2 and V is TRBV28; perhaps TRBD2 as D (7 bases). The CDR3 consists of 16 residues. The germline gives CDR1 MDHEN, CDR2 SYDVKM. Trimming took 5 bases from V and 0 from J, leaving 13 bases between them. DNA of the CDR3: TGTGCCAGCAGTCCGGGGGGCACCTCGAACACCGGGGAGCTGTTTTTT. It specifies CASSPGGTSNTGELFF. The whole variable domain, filled in from reference TRBV28 and TRBJ2-2, reads DVKVTQSSRYLVKRTGEKVFLECVQDMDHENMFWYRQDPGLGLRLIYFSYDVKMKEKGDIPEGYSVSREKKERFSLILESASTNQTSMYLCASSPGGTSNTGELFFGEGSRLTVL.